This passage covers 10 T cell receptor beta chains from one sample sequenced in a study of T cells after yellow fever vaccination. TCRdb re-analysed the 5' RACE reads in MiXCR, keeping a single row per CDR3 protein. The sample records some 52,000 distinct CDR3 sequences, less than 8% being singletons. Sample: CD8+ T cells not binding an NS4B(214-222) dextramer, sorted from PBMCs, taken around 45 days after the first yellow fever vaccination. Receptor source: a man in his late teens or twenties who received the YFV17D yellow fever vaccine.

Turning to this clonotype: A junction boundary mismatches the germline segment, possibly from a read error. The CDR3 coding sequence is TGTGCCACCAGAGGGGTAAAGAACGCCGATACGCACTATTTT. Its protein product is CATRGVKNADTHYF. The genes are TRBV10-3 and TRBJ2-3, with D perhaps TRBD1 or TRBD2 (5 bases each). Germline loops: CDR1 ENHRY, CDR2 SYGVKD. The CDR3 loop spans 14 amino acids.

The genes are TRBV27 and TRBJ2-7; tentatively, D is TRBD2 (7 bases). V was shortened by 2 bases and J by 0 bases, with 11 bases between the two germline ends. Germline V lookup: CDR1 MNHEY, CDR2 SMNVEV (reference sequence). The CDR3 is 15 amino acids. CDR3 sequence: CASSLRGGSSYEQYF. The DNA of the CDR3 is TGTGCCAGCAGTTTAAGGGGGGGGAGCTCCTACGAGCAGTACTTC.

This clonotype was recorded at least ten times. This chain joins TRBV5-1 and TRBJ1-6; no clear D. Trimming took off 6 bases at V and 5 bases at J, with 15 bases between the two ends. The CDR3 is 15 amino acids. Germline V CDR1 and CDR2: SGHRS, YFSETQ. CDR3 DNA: TGCGCCAGCACCCAGGCAGGTTTTGATAATTCACCCCTCCACTTT. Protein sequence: CASTQAGFDNSPLHF. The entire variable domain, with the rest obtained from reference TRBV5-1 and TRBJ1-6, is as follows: KAGVTQTPRYLIKTRGQQVTLSCSPISGHRSVSWYQQTPGQGLQFLFEYFSETQRNKGNFPGRFSGRQFSNSRSEMNVSTLELGDSALYLCASTQAGFDNSPLHFGNGTRLTVT.

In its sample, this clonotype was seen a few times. The CDR3 nucleotides are TGTGCCAGCAGTTTGAGGCCAAATTCACCCCTCCACTTT. It encodes CASSLRPNSPLHF. The chain recombines TRBV12-3 or TRBV12-4 with TRBJ1-6, with no clear D. The CDR3 has 13 amino acids. V was shortened by 3 bases and J by 7 bases, with 7 bases between the two germline ends.

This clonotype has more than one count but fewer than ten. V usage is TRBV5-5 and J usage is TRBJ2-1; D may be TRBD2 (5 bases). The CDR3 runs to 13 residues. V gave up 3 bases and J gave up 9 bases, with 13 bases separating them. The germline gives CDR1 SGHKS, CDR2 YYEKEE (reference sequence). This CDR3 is CASSWVGRGEQFF. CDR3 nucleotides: TGTGCCAGCAGCTGGGTGGGTCGGGGTGAGCAGTTCTTC.

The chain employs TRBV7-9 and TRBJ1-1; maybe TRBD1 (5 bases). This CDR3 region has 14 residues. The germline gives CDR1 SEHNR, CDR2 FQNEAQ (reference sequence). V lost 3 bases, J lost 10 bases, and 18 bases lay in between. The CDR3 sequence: CASSFPDPGRGAFF. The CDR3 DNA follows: TGTGCCAGCAGCTTTCCGGACCCTGGAAGGGGAGCTTTCTTT.

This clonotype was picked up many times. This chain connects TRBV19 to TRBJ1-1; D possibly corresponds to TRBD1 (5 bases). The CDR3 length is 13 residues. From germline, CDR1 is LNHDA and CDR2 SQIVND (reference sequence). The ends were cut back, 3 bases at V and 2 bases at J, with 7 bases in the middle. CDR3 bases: TGTGCCAGTAGTATGGGACTCAACACTGAAGCTTTCTTT. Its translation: CASSMGLNTEAFF.

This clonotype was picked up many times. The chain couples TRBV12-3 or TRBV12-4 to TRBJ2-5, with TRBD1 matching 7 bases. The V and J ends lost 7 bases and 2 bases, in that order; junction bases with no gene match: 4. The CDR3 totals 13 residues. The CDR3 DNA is TGTGCCAGCACCGAACAGGGGCAAGAGACCCAGTACTTC. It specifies CASTEQGQETQYF.

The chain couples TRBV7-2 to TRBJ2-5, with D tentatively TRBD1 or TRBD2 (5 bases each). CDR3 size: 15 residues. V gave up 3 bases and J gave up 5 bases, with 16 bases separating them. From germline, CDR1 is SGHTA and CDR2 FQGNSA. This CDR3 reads CASSLGTDSRETQYF. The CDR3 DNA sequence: TGTGCCAGCAGCTTGGGGACGGACTCCAGGGAGACCCAGTACTTC.

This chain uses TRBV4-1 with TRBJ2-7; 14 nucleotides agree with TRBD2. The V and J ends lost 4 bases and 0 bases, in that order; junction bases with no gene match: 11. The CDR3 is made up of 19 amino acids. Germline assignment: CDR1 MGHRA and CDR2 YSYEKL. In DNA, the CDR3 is TGCGCCAGCAGCCGTACCGGGACTAGCGGGGGCTCCAGCTCCTACGAGCAGTACTTC. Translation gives CASSRTGTSGGSSSYEQYF.